Below are 31 T cell receptor beta chains sequenced from a single sample in a study of early T cells in non-severe SARS-CoV-2 infection. TCRdb re-derived calls from the 5' RACE reads in MiXCR, one entry per CDR3 protein. The sample contains about 34,000 distinct CDR3 sequences, about 6.5% of which appear only once. Sequencing used whole blood. The receptors stem from an adult who was a healthcare worker with PCR-confirmed SARS-CoV-2 infection or an uninfected control (not recorded which).

This clonotype was counted many times. For the CDR3, the DNA is TGCGCCAGCAGCCTTAGTAGGGGGGGGCCCTACGAGCAGTACTTC. As protein: CASSLSRGGPYEQYF. The chain has TRBV4-3 and TRBJ2-7; D is perhaps TRBD2 (7 bases). V was trimmed by 4 bases and J by 2 bases, leaving 15 bases between them. This CDR3 is built from 15 residues. Germline CDR1 LGHNA, CDR2 YSLEER.

This clonotype was detected many times. This sequence joins TRBV7-2 and TRBJ2-7; 9 bases agree with TRBD1. Germline loops: CDR1 SGHTA, CDR2 FQGNSA. The CDR3 loop spans 15 amino acids. V lost 5 bases to trimming and J lost 2 bases; unmatched junction nucleotides: 7. CDR3 sequence reads: CASSPRTGAAYEQYF. The DNA for the CDR3 is TGTGCCAGCAGCCCCCGGACAGGGGCCGCCTACGAGCAGTACTTC.

This clonotype rates as medium-sized. The chain combines TRBV11-1 with TRBJ2-3, with no clear D. V lost 2 bases and J 4 bases, leaving 7 bases between the germline ends. Germline assignment: CDR1 SGHAT and CDR2 FQDESV (reference sequence). The CDR3 is made up of 13 amino acids. The CDR3: CASSLKVADTQYF. Here the CDR3 DNA reads TGTGCCAGCAGCTTAAAGGTGGCAGATACGCAGTATTTT.

The table lists this clonotype with many counts. The chain is built from TRBV5-8 and TRBJ2-5, with D possibly TRBD1 on 6 matching bases. V lost 4 bases, J lost 4 bases, and 14 bases lay in between. The CDR3 consists of 14 residues. From germline, CDR1 is SGHTS and CDR2 YDEGEE. CDR3 in amino acids: CASSPRQGRETQYF. In DNA, the CDR3 is TGTGCCAGCAGCCCTCGCCAGGGGAGAGAGACCCAGTACTTC.

This clonotype showed up many times. The chain recombines TRBV20-1 with TRBJ1-5; the D is unclear. Germline CDR1 is DFQATT and CDR2 is SNEGSKA (reference sequence). The V end was cut by 0 bases, the J end by 7 bases, with 13 bases between. The CDR3 has 14 residues. CDR3 nucleotides: TGCAGTGCTAGAGATCCCCAAGGGAAACAGCCCCAGCATTTT. It translates to CSARDPQGKQPQHF.

This clonotype was seen many times. The chain has TRBV4-1 and TRBJ2-5; no definite D call. The CDR3 has 13 residues. V lost 0 bases to trimming and J lost 3 bases, with 5 bases between them. Germline-derived CDR1 and CDR2 are MGHRA and YSYEKL. CDR3 residues: CASSQDAEETQYF. CDR3 nucleotide sequence: TGCGCCAGCAGCCAAGATGCGGAAGAGACCCAGTACTTC.

This clonotype was counted many times. The V gene is TRBV10-2, the J gene TRBJ1-4; 7 bases agree with TRBD1. The V segment lost 5 bases and the J segment 8 bases; nucleotides outside the gene matches: 8. Germline CDR1 WSHSY, CDR2 SAAADI. The CDR3 loop spans 14 amino acids. CDR3: CASSLTGLLEKLFF. DNA for the CDR3: TGCGCCAGCAGTCTGACAGGGCTTTTGGAAAAACTGTTTTTT.

This chain uses TRBV12-3 or TRBV12-4 with TRBJ2-1, with no clear D. The V and J ends lost 6 bases and 3 bases respectively, with 18 bases between them. The CDR3 length is 16 residues. The CDR3 spells CASSLKIGPNYNEQFF. Here the CDR3 DNA reads TGTGCCAGCAGCCTTAAGATAGGACCCAACTACAATGAGCAGTTCTTC.

This clonotype showed up many times. The chain uses TRBV29-1 and TRBJ2-7, with a possible D match to TRBD1 (6 bases). The CDR3 consists of 11 residues. Germline-derived CDR1 and CDR2 are SQVTM and ANQGSEA. V shed 6 bases and J shed 4 bases, with 10 bases lying between them. CDR3 DNA: TGCAGCGTGAGGACAGCGTACGAGCAGTACTTC. Its protein product is CSVRTAYEQYF.

The sample holds a few counts of this clonotype. The gene calls are TRBV9 and TRBJ2-3; no clear D gene. Trimming cost V 3 bases and J 5 bases, with 10 bases left between them. The germline V gene encodes CDR1 SGDLS and CDR2 YYNGEE. The CDR3 extends over 13 amino acids. CDR3 amino acids: CASSASVKDTQYF. The CDR3 DNA sequence: TGTGCCAGCAGCGCCTCAGTGAAAGATACGCAGTATTTT. Using reference TRBV9 and TRBJ2-3 for the parts outside the CDR3, the full variable domain is DSGVTQTPKHLITATGQRVTLRCSPRSGDLSVYWYQQSLDQGLQFLIQYYNGEERAKGNILERFSAQQFPDLHSELNLSSLELGDSALYFCASSASVKDTQYFGPGTRLTVL.

This clonotype has ten or more counts. The chain joins TRBV6-6 to TRBJ1-5; D is unresolved. The CDR3 is made up of 14 amino acids. Per germline, CDR1 MNHNY and CDR2 SVGAGI (reference sequence). V lost 0 bases, J lost 7 bases, and 10 bases lay in between. CDR3 protein: CASSYSTSGQPQHF. CDR3 in DNA: TGTGCCAGCAGTTACTCGACTTCCGGGCAGCCCCAGCATTTT.

The chain is built from TRBV12-3 or TRBV12-4 and TRBJ1-4; 10 bases line up with TRBD1. The CDR3 consists of 14 residues. J gave up 7 bases and V 6 bases, and 5 bases lay outside the gene matches. In DNA form, the CDR3 reads TGTGCCAGCAGCAAGGACAGGGGGAGTGAAAAACTGTTTTTT. Its protein is CASSKDRGSEKLFF.

A few counts support this clonotype. This chain joins TRBV11-2 and TRBJ2-1; D gene unclear. Trimming left V 1 base short and J 4 bases short, with 8 bases between. This CDR3 contains 14 residues. CDR1 SGHAT and CDR2 FQNNGV come from the germline V gene. Here the CDR3 DNA reads TGTGCCAGCAGCTTAGGATTGGGTTACAATGAGCAGTTCTTC. Its protein product is CASSLGLGYNEQFF.

Only a few counts were recorded for this clonotype. J is TRBJ2-7 and V is TRBV6-5; possibly TRBD1 for D (5 bases). The length of the CDR3 is 13 residues. The germline CDR1 and CDR2 sequences are MNHEY and SVGAGI. V gave up 7 bases and J gave up 2 bases, with 12 bases separating them. The CDR3 reads CASKPGRTYEQYF. DNA for the CDR3: TGTGCCAGCAAGCCAGGGCGAACCTACGAGCAGTACTTC.

This clonotype was counted between two and nine times. The chain employs TRBV7-3 and TRBJ2-2, with D unclear. The V gene's germline CDR1 is SGHTA and CDR2 FQGTGA. The CDR3 is 13 residues long. The V and J ends lost 5 bases and 2 bases respectively, with 6 bases between them. The CDR3 DNA sequence: TGTGCCAGCAGCCTATACAACACCGGGGAGCTGTTTTTT. Its translation: CASSLYNTGELFF.

As to this clonotype: A much more abundant neighbour one base away suggests this may be a read error. This chain joins TRBV12-3 or TRBV12-4 and TRBJ2-1; D remains unclear. The CDR3 totals 12 residues. The V gene lost 5 bases and the J gene lost 12 bases, with 14 bases spanning the gap. This chain's CDR3 is CASSLARTGQFF. CDR3 in DNA: TGTGCCAGCAGTCTGGCTCGTACCGGGCAGTTCTTC.

This clonotype was observed a handful of times. The gene calls are TRBV5-6 and TRBJ2-3; D is perhaps TRBD1 or TRBD2 (5 bases each). V lost 4 bases and J 5 bases, leaving 20 bases between the germline ends. This CDR3 has 16 amino acids. Germline CDR1 SGHDT, CDR2 YYEEEE. DNA of the CDR3: TGTGCCAGCAGCCCCGGGACGGAGATTCAACGAGATACGCAGTATTTT. Protein product: CASSPGTEIQRDTQYF.

Within the sample, this clonotype is medium-sized. The CDR3 DNA reads TGTGCCAGCTCTTGGGGGTCCGGAAACACCATATATTTT. Encoded protein: CASSWGSGNTIYF. The chain recombines TRBV12-3 or TRBV12-4 with TRBJ1-3, with D possibly TRBD1 on 5 matching bases. This CDR3 has 13 residues. V was pared by 8 bases and J by 4 bases, with 12 bases between.

This chain connects TRBV7-3 to TRBJ2-2, with 10 bases fitting TRBD1. Per germline, CDR1 SGHTA and CDR2 FQGTGA. This CDR3 contains 16 residues. V was clipped by 3 bases and J by 4 bases; unmatched bases: 5. CDR3 sequence (DNA): TGTGCCAGCAGCTTTTCCGGGACAGGGGCCACCGGGGAGCTGTTTTTT. Protein product: CASSFSGTGATGELFF.

J is TRBJ2-1 and V is TRBV6-2 or TRBV6-3; no definite D call. Germline V gene sequence: CDR1 MNHEY, CDR2 SVGEGT. This CDR3 has 14 amino acids. Deletions cut 1 base from V and 6 bases from J, with 10 bases between. The CDR3 DNA reads TGTGCCAGCAGTTACTTTGCAGAAACCAATGAGCAGTTCTTC. Protein product: CASSYFAETNEQFF.

This clonotype was picked up many times. V is TRBV4-3 and J is TRBJ1-1; TRBD1 agrees at 10 bases. Germline-derived CDR1 and CDR2 are LGHNA and YSLEER. V trimming: 3 bases; J trimming: 4 bases; junction bases outside the gene matches: 2. This CDR3 region has 14 residues. CDR3 sequence (DNA): TGCGCCAGCAGCCACGGGACAGGGGCCACTGAAGCTTTCTTT. Translation gives CASSHGTGATEAFF.

With respect to this clonotype: A much larger clone lies one base from this, so it may be a read error. The rearrangement links TRBV7-2 to TRBJ2-1; TRBD1 or TRBD2 may be the D gene (5 bases each). The CDR3 is 13 residues long. Germline V gene sequence: CDR1 SGHTA, CDR2 FQGNSA. Trimming cost V 5 bases and J 8 bases, with 13 bases left between them. The CDR3 here is CASSLRDVYEQFF. As DNA, the CDR3 is TGTGCCAGCAGCCTCCGGGACGTATATGAGCAGTTCTTC.

In its sample, this clonotype was seen many times. This rearrangement joins TRBV5-6 to TRBJ2-4, with TRBD1 as a possible D gene (6 bases). Germline CDR1 reads SGHDT; CDR2 reads YYEEEE. The CDR3 spans 17 residues. V was cut by 4 bases and J by 3 bases, with 20 bases left in between. CDR3 coding DNA: TGTGCCAGCAGCACATCCCGGGACAACTTCAACAAAAACATTCAGTACTTC. Protein: CASSTSRDNFNKNIQYF.

In this sample, this clonotype turned up a few times. V is TRBV2 and J is TRBJ2-7; 16 bases fit TRBD2. Trimming cost V 6 bases and J 4 bases; bases outside gene matches: 15. The CDR3 totals 19 residues. Germline CDR1 is SNHLY and CDR2 is FYNNEI. This CDR3 reads CASRAPPGLAGGPLYEQYF. CDR3 coding DNA: TGTGCCAGCAGAGCTCCCCCGGGACTAGCGGGGGGGCCTCTATACGAGCAGTACTTC.

V and J are TRBV13 and TRBJ2-2; 10 bases are shared with TRBD1. J lost 6 bases, V lost 6 bases, and 10 bases had no gene match. Germline assignment: CDR1 PRHDT and CDR2 FYEKMQ (reference sequence). The length of the CDR3 is 16 residues. The CDR3 spells CASRQLGTGEAGELFF. For the CDR3, the DNA is TGTGCCAGCAGACAGCTCGGGACAGGGGAGGCCGGGGAGCTGTTTTTT.

This clonotype showed up many times. J is TRBJ1-2 and V is TRBV27; D gene uncertain. CDR1 is MNHEY, CDR2 SMNVEV, per germline (reference sequence). This CDR3 comprises 16 residues. V was shortened by 3 bases and J by 0 bases, with 14 bases between the two germline ends. Here the CDR3 DNA reads TGTGCCAGCAGTTTCCTCCCCGTGGGCCCTAACTATGGCTACACCTTC. Amino acids: CASSFLPVGPNYGYTF.

This clonotype appeared many times. This sequence joins TRBV11-2 and TRBJ1-2; D remains ambiguous. Germline CDR1 reads SGHAT; CDR2 reads FQNNGV. The V gene lost 0 bases and the J gene lost 4 bases, with 12 bases spanning the gap. The CDR3 length is 15 residues. The CDR3 sequence: CASSLDRRVSYGYTF. Written as DNA, the CDR3 is TGTGCCAGCAGCTTAGATCGGAGGGTGAGCTATGGCTACACCTTC. Using reference TRBV11-2 and TRBJ1-2 for the parts outside the CDR3, the full variable domain is EAGVAQSPRYKIIEKRQSVAFWCNPISGHATLYWYQQILGQGPKLLIQFQNNGVVDDSQLPKDRFSAERLKGVDSTLKIQPAKLEDSAVYLCASSLDRRVSYGYTFGSGTRLTVV.

This clonotype was observed at least ten times. The chain employs TRBV5-5 and TRBJ1-1; tentatively, D is TRBD1 (5 bases). V was cut by 4 bases and J by 1 base, with 8 bases left in between. This CDR3 has 13 amino acids. CDR1 and CDR2 (germline): SGHKS, YYEKEE (reference sequence). CDR3 sequence reads: CASSRTGNTEAFF. CDR3 DNA sequence: TGTGCCAGCAGCAGAACAGGGAACACTGAAGCTTTCTTT.

This clonotype was found many times. The V and J genes are TRBV12-3 or TRBV12-4 and TRBJ1-3; tentatively, D is TRBD1 (6 bases). CDR3 length equals 14 residues. The germline V and J ends were trimmed by 5 bases and 2 bases, with 10 bases remaining between them. For the CDR3, the DNA is TGTGCCAGCAGTCAGGACAGTCCTGGAAACACCATATATTTT. It is translated as CASSQDSPGNTIYF.

This clonotype was recorded many times. The chain joins TRBV20-1 to TRBJ2-7, with 12 bases identical to TRBD2. V lost 6 bases, J lost 5 bases, and 5 bases stayed unmatched. The CDR3 consists of 13 residues. The germline gives CDR1 DFQATT, CDR2 SNEGSKA (reference sequence). The CDR3 DNA follows: TGCAGTGCAAGGACTAGCGGGGTAAACGAGCAGTACTTC. It specifies CSARTSGVNEQYF.

Remarks on this clonotype: A much larger clone lies one base from this, so it may be a read error. The chain recombines TRBV28 with TRBJ2-7, with D tentatively TRBD1 (6 bases). V lost 3 bases and J lost 0, with 15 bases in between. The CDR3 is 16 residues long. Germline V gene sequence: CDR1 MDHEN, CDR2 SYDVKM. The CDR3 spells CASSFWEGTISYEQYF. CDR3 DNA sequence: TGTGCCAGCAGTTTCTGGGAAGGGACAATCTCCTACGAGCAGTACTTC.